A selection of T cell receptor beta chains follows, all from one sample in a study of cytomegalovirus exposure and HLA in healthy donors. The repertoire was sequenced with immunoSEQ multiplex PCR; TCRdb's copy has only in-frame clones and lacks some. The table has more than 100,000 clones, about 79% seen once; the top ten hold around 2%. The sequencing input was PBMCs. All receptors derive from a female donor in good health and CMV-seropositive. CDR3s include the opening cysteine and the closing phenylalanine or tryptophan. Fields, in order: D gene, clone size, V gene, J gene, CDR3 protein, CDR3 DNA. The D gene is left open where the match is weak. Rows may omit the clone size; those that give it use once, few, many or a size class.

d_gene: NA; abundance: NA; v_gene: TRBV7-2; j_gene: TRBJ2-5; CDR3aa: CASSLNTGEQETQYF; CDR3nt: TGTGCCAGCAGCTTAAATACGGGAGAGCAAGAGACCCAGTACTTC
d_gene: TRBD1; abundance: NA; v_gene: TRBV7-2; j_gene: TRBJ2-1; CDR3aa: CASSHARDRANEQFF; CDR3nt: TGTGCCAGCAGCCACGCCCGGGACAGGGCCAATGAGCAGTTCTTC
d_gene: NA; abundance: few; v_gene: TRBV7-8; j_gene: TRBJ2-5; CDR3aa: CASSSRQTQETQYF; CDR3nt: TGTGCCAGCAGCTCGAGACAGACCCAAGAGACCCAGTACTTC
d_gene: NA; abundance: NA; v_gene: TRBV28; j_gene: TRBJ1-2; CDR3aa: CASSSGGLGYGYTF; CDR3nt: TGTGCCAGCAGTTCTGGGGGGTTGGGCTATGGCTACACCTTC
d_gene: NA; abundance: NA; v_gene: TRBV11-2; j_gene: TRBJ1-1; CDR3aa: CASLPQGRIGTEAFF; CDR3nt: TGTGCCAGCCTACCCCAGGGGCGGATTGGGACTGAAGCTTTCTTT
d_gene: TRBD1; abundance: NA; v_gene: TRBV27; j_gene: TRBJ1-2; CDR3aa: CASSSTGGVDGYTF; CDR3nt: TGTGCCAGCAGTTCGACAGGGGGCGTGGATGGCTACACCTTC
d_gene: NA; abundance: few; v_gene: TRBV7-6; j_gene: TRBJ2-7; CDR3aa: CASSTGPSGEQYF; CDR3nt: TGTGCCAGCAGCACCGGCCCATCAGGAGAGCAGTACTTC
d_gene: NA; abundance: NA; v_gene: TRBV7-2; j_gene: TRBJ1-6; CDR3aa: CASSLELGGRSPLHF; CDR3nt: TGTGCCAGCAGCTTAGAGTTGGGGGGGCGATCACCCCTCCACTTT
d_gene: TRBD2; abundance: NA; v_gene: TRBV7-9; j_gene: TRBJ2-1; CDR3aa: CASSPTSGTNNEQFF; CDR3nt: TGTGCCAGCAGCCCGACTAGCGGGACGAACAATGAGCAGTTCTTC
d_gene: TRBD2; abundance: NA; v_gene: TRBV7-7; j_gene: TRBJ2-1; CDR3aa: CASSLSPSGGDNEQFF; CDR3nt: TGTGCCAGCAGCTTATCCCCTAGCGGGGGGGACAATGAGCAGTTCTTC
d_gene: TRBD2; abundance: once; v_gene: TRBV6-4; j_gene: TRBJ2-5; CDR3aa: CASSRGRTSGLQETQYF; CDR3nt: TGTGCCAGCAGCCGGGGGAGGACTAGCGGGTTACAAGAGACCCAGTACTTC
d_gene: NA; abundance: NA; v_gene: TRBV28; j_gene: TRBJ1-5; CDR3aa: CASGIGGEAYSNQPQHF; CDR3nt: TGTGCCAGCGGGATAGGGGGGGAAGCTTATAGCAATCAGCCCCAGCATTTT
d_gene: NA; abundance: NA; v_gene: TRBV4-1; j_gene: TRBJ1-6; CDR3aa: CASSPEPPSSYNSPLHF; CDR3nt: TGCGCCAGCAGCCCCGAACCCCCGAGCTCCTATAATTCACCCCTCCACTTT
d_gene: TRBD1; abundance: few; v_gene: TRBV5-6; j_gene: TRBJ2-7; CDR3aa: CASSLGLDRVPTYEQYF; CDR3nt: TGTGCCAGCAGCTTGGGACTTGACAGGGTTCCTACCTACGAGCAGTACTTC
d_gene: TRBD1; abundance: few; v_gene: TRBV2; j_gene: TRBJ2-2; CDR3aa: CASRGQMAGELFF; CDR3nt: TGTGCCAGCAGGGGACAGATGGCCGGGGAGCTGTTTTTT
d_gene: NA; abundance: NA; v_gene: TRBV7-2; j_gene: TRBJ2-1; CDR3aa: CASSLYGGYNEQFF; CDR3nt: TGTGCCAGCAGCTTATACGGAGGCTACAATGAGCAGTTCTTC
d_gene: TRBD1; abundance: few; v_gene: TRBV14; j_gene: TRBJ1-1; CDR3aa: CASSQRDRGREINTEAFF; CDR3nt: TGTGCCAGCAGCCAACGGGACAGGGGGCGAGAAATTAACACTGAAGCTTTCTTT
d_gene: NA; abundance: NA; v_gene: TRBV5-1; j_gene: TRBJ2-3; CDR3aa: CASSFRGAGTDTQYF; CDR3nt: TGCGCCAGCAGCTTCCGGGGGGCAGGCACAGATACGCAGTATTTT
d_gene: NA; abundance: NA; v_gene: TRBV23-1; j_gene: TRBJ1-3; CDR3aa: CASINGGGTGNTIYF; CDR3nt: TGCGCCAGCATAAACGGGGGGGGGACAGGAAACACCATATATTTT